Shown below are 22 T cell receptor beta chains from a single sample sequenced in a study of T cells after yellow fever vaccination (dated 2019 in TCRdb). What the treatment or condition label conveys for this sample: live attenuated yellow fever vaccine strain. Receptor libraries were prepared by 5' RACE. The run used an Illumina NovaSeq 6000. The public reads were reanalyzed by TCRdb: fastp trimming at Q25, MiXCR alignment, in-frame beta chains only. Each CDR3 protein appears once, grouped with its most common genes and DNA. The sample yields about 210,000 distinct CDR3 sequences; roughly 3.3% were counted once. The ten top clones hold around 3.3% of the sample. Here the sequenced sample was CD4+ T cells sorted from PBMCs, taken 10 days after the yellow fever booster vaccination. Receptors originate from a man younger than 30 who received the YFV17D yellow fever vaccine.

V and J are TRBV5-1 and TRBJ1-1; 8 bases fit TRBD1. J lost 4 bases, V lost 4 bases, and 6 bases had no gene match. The CDR3 consists of 14 residues. CDR1 SGHRS and CDR2 YFSETQ come from the germline V gene. The CDR3 DNA is TGCGCCAGCAGCCCGGACAGGGCGGGCACTGAAGCTTTCTTT. Its protein product is CASSPDRAGTEAFF.

This clonotype was counted at least ten times. This clone may be a read error of a much larger clone one base away. This chain joins TRBV7-8 and TRBJ2-3; possible D gene TRBD1, 5 bases. CDR1 SGHVS and CDR2 FQNEAQ come from the germline V gene. Trimming took 5 bases from V and 1 from J, leaving 7 bases between them. This CDR3 contains 13 residues. In DNA form, the CDR3 reads TGTGCCAGCAGCGTACAGGGCACAGATACGCAGTATTTT. Amino acids: CASSVQGTDTQYF.

At least ten counts were recorded for this clonotype. The chain combines TRBV20-1 with TRBJ1-3, with D possibly TRBD1 on 5 matching bases. The CDR3 contains 12 residues. Germline CDR1 and CDR2: DFQATT and SNEGSKA (reference sequence). V was cut by 3 bases and J by 3 bases, with 6 bases left in between. As DNA, the CDR3 is TGCAGTGCTAGCAGGGATGGAAACACCATATATTTT. It codes for CSASRDGNTIYF.

In its sample, this clonotype was seen a few times. The gene calls are TRBV14 and TRBJ1-2; possibly TRBD1 for D (5 bases). V was pared by 2 bases and J by 8 bases, with 18 bases between. The CDR3 spans 15 residues. CDR1 is SGHDN, CDR2 FVKESK, per germline. CDR3 protein: CASSQRPRGVGGYTF. The DNA of the CDR3 is TGTGCCAGCAGCCAACGCCCTCGGGGGGTGGGCGGCTACACCTTC.

This clonotype was counted a few times. The V call is TRBV11-3, the J call TRBJ1-1; D not certain. Germline V lookup: CDR1 SGHNT, CDR2 YENEEA. The CDR3 extends over 13 amino acids. V dropped 8 bases and J dropped 0 bases, with 10 bases sitting between them. The CDR3 is CASGRDLNTEAFF. In DNA, the CDR3 is TGTGCCAGCGGGCGTGATTTGAACACTGAAGCTTTCTTT.

This clonotype has ten or more counts. V and J are TRBV12-3 or TRBV12-4 and TRBJ2-1; D is unclear. V dropped 6 bases and J dropped 3 bases, with 15 bases sitting between them. This CDR3 contains 15 residues. The CDR3 bases are TGTGCCAGCAGCCAGAGGCGGCACTTCTACAATGAGCAGTTCTTC. The encoded protein is CASSQRRHFYNEQFF.

This clonotype was seen at least ten times. This chain connects TRBV5-1 to TRBJ2-4; 8 bases fit TRBD2. The ends lost 5 bases at V and 8 bases at J; junction bases unmatched: 6. The germline V gene encodes CDR1 SGHRS and CDR2 YFSETQ. The CDR3 has 13 amino acids. The CDR3 DNA is TGCGCCAGCAGTTGGGGACTAGTAGACATTCAGTACTTC. Amino acids: CASSWGLVDIQYF. Drawing the rest from reference TRBV5-1 and TRBJ2-4, the complete variable domain is KAGVTQTPRYLIKTRGQQVTLSCSPISGHRSVSWYQQTPGQGLQFLFEYFSETQRNKGNFPGRFSGRQFSNSRSEMNVSTLELGDSALYLCASSWGLVDIQYFGAGTRLSVL.

The CDR3 bases are TGTGCCAGCAGTGGTGACAGGATGGGGCAGCCCCAGCATTTT. The encoded protein is CASSGDRMGQPQHF. The V call is TRBV6-1, the J call TRBJ1-5; a possible D gene is TRBD1 (6 bases). Germline V gene data show CDR1 as MNHNS and CDR2 as SASEGT. The CDR3 sequence is 14 residues long. The germline V and J ends were trimmed by 4 bases and 7 bases, with 14 bases remaining between them.

This clonotype was found a few times. The rearrangement links TRBV4-2 to TRBJ2-1; D gene uncertain. The CDR3 is made up of 13 amino acids. V gave up 0 bases and J gave up 6 bases, with 6 bases separating them. Germline V gene data show CDR1 as LGHNA and CDR2 as YNFKEQ. In nucleotides, the CDR3 is TGTGCCAGCAGCCAAGATCTCCCCAATGAGCAGTTCTTC. Protein sequence: CASSQDLPNEQFF.

The CDR3 nucleotides are TGTGCCAGCAGCGGTGCCTATTCACCCCTCCACTTT. Protein product: CASSGAYSPLHF. The genes are TRBV6-5 and TRBJ1-6; D gene uncertain. In germline, CDR1 is MNHEY, CDR2 SVGAGI. CDR3 length: 12 amino acids. Trimming shortened V by 6 bases and J by 8 bases, and 8 bases separated the two germline ends.

This clonotype was counted a few times. The chain couples TRBV28 to TRBJ1-6, with 7 bases that match TRBD1. The CDR3 spans 14 residues. The V gene's germline CDR1 is MDHEN and CDR2 SYDVKM. V gave up 3 bases and J gave up 9 bases; unmatched junction bases: 5. The CDR3 region is CASSLSGGISPLHF. Here the CDR3 DNA reads TGTGCCAGCAGTTTGTCAGGGGGTATTTCACCCCTCCACTTT. The complete variable domain, with remaining parts taken from reference TRBV28 and TRBJ1-6, reads DVKVTQSSRYLVKRTGEKVFLECVQDMDHENMFWYRQDPGLGLRLIYFSYDVKMKEKGDIPEGYSVSREKKERFSLILESASTNQTSMYLCASSLSGGISPLHFGNGTRLTVT.

The sample holds many counts of this clonotype. The chain joins TRBV18 to TRBJ1-2; perhaps TRBD1 as D (5 bases). From germline, CDR1 is KGHSH and CDR2 LQKENI. Trimming left V 5 bases short and J 4 bases short, with 11 bases between. The CDR3 spans 13 residues. The chain's CDR3 is CASSSRAGYGYTF. In DNA form, the CDR3 reads TGTGCCAGCTCATCCAGGGCTGGCTATGGCTACACCTTC.

This clonotype was counted a few times. The gene calls are TRBV27 and TRBJ1-2, with TRBD1 identical over 8 bases. The germline V gene encodes CDR1 MNHEY and CDR2 SMNVEV (reference sequence). V dropped 0 bases and J dropped 5; count of bases not matched to a gene: 2. The CDR3 totals 14 residues. CDR3 sequence: CASSLSQGAYGYTF. The CDR3 nucleotides read TGTGCCAGCAGTTTATCCCAGGGGGCTTATGGCTACACCTTC.

This clonotype was observed a handful of times. The chain couples TRBV5-4 to TRBJ2-1; the D gene is possibly TRBD1 (6 bases). The CDR3 consists of 13 residues. CDR1 is SGHNT and CDR2 is YYREEE in the germline V gene (reference sequence). Trimming removed 1 base from V and 7 bases from J, with 9 bases in between. The CDR3 sequence is CASSLRQGNEQFF. The CDR3 DNA sequence: TGTGCCAGCAGCTTGCGGCAGGGGAATGAGCAGTTCTTC.

CDR3 loop: CASRWTGFAQPQHF. DNA of the CDR3: TGTGCCAGCAGATGGACAGGGTTTGCTCAGCCCCAGCATTTT. V gene TRBV6-6 combines with J gene TRBJ1-5, with TRBD1 identical over 8 bases. With 6 bases clipped from V and 6 bases from J, the junction kept 7 bases outside the gene matches. This CDR3 is built from 14 residues. CDR1 is MNHNY and CDR2 is SVGAGI in the germline V gene (reference sequence).

This clonotype showed up just a few times. CDR3 nucleotides: TGCGCCAGCAGCGACTTACTAGCGGGGCTAAACACCGGGGAGCTGTTTTTT. As protein: CASSDLLAGLNTGELFF. The V call is TRBV5-1, the J call TRBJ2-2; the match to TRBD2 covers 10 bases. V was pared by 4 bases and J by 2 bases, with 8 bases of the junction left unmatched. Germline-derived CDR1 and CDR2 are SGHRS and YFSETQ. This CDR3 is 17 amino acids long.

This clonotype was recorded at least ten times. The junction departs from the called germline gene at one end, perhaps through a read error. The chain uses TRBV5-1 and TRBJ1-1, with D tentatively TRBD1 (5 bases). The CDR3 totals 14 residues. Per germline, CDR1 SGHRS and CDR2 YFSETQ. The CDR3 sequence is CASTLSAGGTEAFF. CDR3 in DNA: TGCGCCAGCACCTTGTCGGCCGGGGGCACTGAAGCTTTCTTT.

This clonotype was picked up many times. The rearrangement uses TRBV13 and TRBJ1-6; D is perhaps TRBD1 (6 bases). Trimming left V 2 bases short and J 8 bases short, with 19 bases between. The germline V gene encodes CDR1 PRHDT and CDR2 FYEKMQ (reference sequence). This CDR3 has 17 residues. This chain's CDR3 is CASSLRDTNDLDSPLHF. The CDR3 DNA reads TGTGCCAGCAGCTTAAGGGACACTAACGATCTAGATTCACCCCTCCACTTT.

The chain is built from TRBV24-1 and TRBJ1-2; D is perhaps TRBD1 (6 bases). Trimming removed 4 bases from V and 4 bases from J, with 12 bases in between. In germline, CDR1 is KGHDR, CDR2 SFDVKD. The CDR3 has 14 residues. The CDR3 coding sequence is TGTGCCACCAGTGACTCGGACAGCCTCTATGGCTACACCTTC. Its protein is CATSDSDSLYGYTF.

The chain carries TRBV6-1 and TRBJ2-7; D may match TRBD1 or TRBD2 (6 bases each). V lost 8 bases and J lost 5, with 16 bases in between. This CDR3 region has 13 residues. Per the germline V gene, CDR1 is MNHNS and CDR2 is SASEGT. CDR3 loop: CASRVGGNHEQYF. The CDR3 DNA follows: TGTGCCAGCCGGGTAGGGGGGAACCACGAGCAGTACTTC.

This clonotype was observed at least ten times. The chain carries TRBV12-3 or TRBV12-4 and TRBJ2-1; 11 positions match TRBD2. The V gene end was trimmed by 5 bases and the J gene end by 8 bases; junction bases not matched to a gene: 5. The CDR3 extends over 14 amino acids. In DNA, the CDR3 is TGTGCCAGCAGTCCCACTAGCGGGGGCGATGAGCAGTTCTTC. Translating it yields CASSPTSGGDEQFF.

The chain is built from TRBV3-1 and TRBJ2-5; TRBD1 matches 10 bases. Trimming took 1 base from V and 5 from J; bases not matched to a gene: 4. CDR1 and CDR2 (germline): LGHDT, YNNKEL (reference sequence). The CDR3 totals 15 residues. The CDR3 sequence is CASSQGRQGAETQYF. The CDR3 DNA reads as TGTGCCAGCAGCCAAGGTAGACAGGGGGCGGAGACCCAGTACTTC.